One T cell receptor beta chain is described in this entry. Authors' analysis steps: By means of reference gene primer amplification, nucleated cell counts were estimated. Here immunoSEQ multiplex PCR was the method, and the copy in TCRdb shows in-frame clones only, minus some. D and trimming come from the DNA, and the V and J calls and clone size come from that table. The sample has 130,000 or so clones, about 83% seen once. The data are from a study of blood T cell repertoires in COVID-19. Study at large: Sites across the United States, Italy and Spain contributed samples from acute and convalescent COVID-19. PBMCs, B-cell-depleted T cells, or T cells were the source of the cDNA or gDNA that made up the material.

V lost 0 bases to trimming and J lost 5 bases, with 15 bases between them. Per the germline V gene, CDR1 is LNHNV and CDR2 is YYDKDF (reference sequence). This CDR3 is 16 amino acids long. The source material was peripheral blood. The receptor's source is a human donor in a cohort sampled during active COVID-19. The gene calls are TRBV15 and TRBJ2-3; perhaps TRBD2 as D (5 bases). The CDR3 nucleotides are TGTGCCACCAGCAGAGATGGGAGAACCCCGGGAGATACGCAGTATTTT. This sequence encodes CATSRDGRTPGDTQYF.